This TCR beta chain was found in a study of B cell selection in AIRE deficiency. The study's findings and limits: Of over 3,500 shared Treg TCRbeta sequences, under 35% were healthy-only, 7.5% to 9.5% patient-only. Roughly 28% of healthy-shared Treg TCRbeta sequences appeared in patient Tconv cells.

The germline gives CDR1 MDHEN, CDR2 SYDVKM. V shed 5 bases and J shed 2 bases, with 16 bases lying between them. The CDR3 has 16 amino acids. Original processing methods: Patients' conventional T cells yielded about 100,000 distinct TCRbeta sequences; donors' some 1.4x10^5. Generated by immunoSEQ multiplex PCR, the TCRdb table keeps only in-frame clones and is missing some. For V, J and clone size, that table is used; D and trimming come from the DNA. The sample carries 20,000 to 25,000 clones, approximately 96% recorded once. Conventional CD4 T cells were sorted as CD4+CD127+ cells. Remarks on this clone: The target antigen is unknown.

The chain links TRBV28 to TRBJ1-5; possibly TRBD1 for D (5 bases). The sequenced sample was conventional CD4+ T cells sorted from PBMCs. This TCR was sampled from a human donor with AIRE deficiency. The DNA for the CDR3 is TGTGCCAGCAGTCCGTTGGTGGGGGGAGGCAATCAGCCCCAGCATTTT. Translating it yields CASSPLVGGGNQPQHF.